In this sample, the clone carrying this T cell receptor (beta chain) turned up a few times. Its antigen is unidentified. TCRdb reprocessed the PCR reads using MiXCR. The sample carries about 28,000 clones, 3.5% to 4.5% recorded once. The data stem from a study of metastatic and nonmetastatic thyroid tumors. Study-level findings and limits: Patients with malignant thyroid tumors reportedly had significantly higher TCR beta diversity than those with benign nodules, in blood and tumor.

Patients underwent thyroid surgery, and none had received any treatment before it. The CDR3 length is 15 residues. Looked up from germline, CDR1 is LNHDA and CDR2 is SQIVND (reference sequence). Unmatched junction bases numbered 10, after V lost 3 bases and J lost 9 bases. J is TRBJ2-1 and V is TRBV19, with 8 positions matching TRBD2. The TCR sequence derives from a male donor with papillary thyroid cancer or a benign thyroid nodule (not recorded which). Some clones in this sample may be carry-over from other donors' samples. Sequenced material: blood. CDR3: CASSIGTSSLREQFF. The CDR3 nucleotides are TGTGCCAGTAGTATCGGGACTAGTAGTCTTCGTGAGCAGTTCTTC.